The 3 T cell receptor beta chains below come from one sample, sequenced in a study of T cell changes during pregnancy in multiple sclerosis. TCRdb's copy holds only in-frame clones and misses some; the assay was immunoSEQ multiplex PCR. Found here are 100,000 or so clones, around nine tenths of them singletons; the top ten hold around 1.2%. The material was peripheral blood, obtained in the second trimester of pregnancy. The receptors stem from a female donor with multiple sclerosis, enrolled in a pregnancy study.

This chain joins TRBV10-3 and TRBJ2-1; TRBD2 matches 8 bases. The V gene's germline CDR1 is ENHRY and CDR2 SYGVKD. Trimming at V came to 3 bases and at J to 5 bases, leaving 6 bases not matched to a gene. This CDR3 has 15 amino acids. CDR3: CAISDFNSGNNEQFF. CDR3 DNA sequence: TGTGCCATCAGTGATTTTAATAGCGGGAACAATGAGCAGTTCTTC.

The chain couples TRBV19 to TRBJ2-2; 16 bases map to TRBD2. The V gene end was trimmed by 7 bases and the J gene end by 5 bases; junction bases not matched to a gene: 7. Germline CDR1 is LNHDA and CDR2 is SQIVND (reference sequence). The CDR3 covers 17 residues. In DNA form, the CDR3 reads TGTGCCAGTACCCCGGGACTAGCGGGAGGGCGGACCGGGGAGCTGTTTTTT. It translates to CASTPGLAGGRTGELFF.

The chain is built from TRBV27 and TRBJ1-2; possible D gene TRBD1, 6 bases. Trimming removed 3 bases from V and 2 bases from J, with 19 bases in between. The CDR3 runs to 17 residues. Germline loops: CDR1 MNHEY, CDR2 SMNVEV (reference sequence). The CDR3 protein is CASSFQRTASFNYGYTF. Here the CDR3 DNA reads TGTGCCAGCAGTTTTCAAAGGACAGCGTCTTTCAACTATGGCTACACCTTC.